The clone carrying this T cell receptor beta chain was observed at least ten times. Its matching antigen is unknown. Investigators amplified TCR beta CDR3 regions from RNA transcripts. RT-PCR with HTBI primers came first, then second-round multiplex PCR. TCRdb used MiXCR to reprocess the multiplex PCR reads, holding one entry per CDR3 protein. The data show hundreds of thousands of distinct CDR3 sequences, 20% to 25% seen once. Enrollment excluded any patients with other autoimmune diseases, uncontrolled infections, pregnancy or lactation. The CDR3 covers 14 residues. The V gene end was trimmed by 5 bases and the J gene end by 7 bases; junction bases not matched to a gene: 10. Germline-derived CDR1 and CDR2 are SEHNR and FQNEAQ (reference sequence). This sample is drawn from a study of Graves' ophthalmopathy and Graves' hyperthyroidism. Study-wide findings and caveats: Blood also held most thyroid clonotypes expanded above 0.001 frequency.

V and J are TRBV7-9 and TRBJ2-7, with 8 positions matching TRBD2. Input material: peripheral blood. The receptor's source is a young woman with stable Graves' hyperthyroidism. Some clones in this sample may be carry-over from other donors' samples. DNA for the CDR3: TGTGCCAGCAGCCTGATCGGGGGGGGCAGGGAGCAGTACTTC. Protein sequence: CASSLIGGGREQYF.